Sequencing of this T cell receptor beta chain was carried out in a study of blood T cell repertoires in COVID-19. Background on the study: Sites in the United States, Italy and Spain provided acute and convalescent COVID-19 samples. Sample material is recorded as cDNA or gDNA derived from T cells, B-cell-depleted T cells, or PBMCs.

After removal of 7 bases from V and 6 bases from J, the junction contained 11 bases not matched to a gene. Looked up from germline, CDR1 is LNHDA and CDR2 is SQIVND (reference sequence). The CDR3 runs to 14 residues. The table came from immunoSEQ multiplex PCR; TCRdb's copy has only in-frame clones and leaves some out. The data hold roughly 150,000 clones, with 75% to 85% observed a single time. Sequencing used peripheral blood. The receptor's source is a woman in her fifties or sixties in a cohort sampled during active or convalescent COVID-19. V is TRBV19 and J is TRBJ1-2, with 7 bases lining up with TRBD1. The CDR3 DNA follows: TGTGCCAGTACCCCGATCAGGGGGGCTGATGGCTACACCTTC. Residues: CASTPIRGADGYTF.